This T cell receptor (beta chain) was sequenced for a study of regulatory T cells in long-lasting Graves disease. Both iRepertoire HTBI primers and Arm-PCR of CDR3 regions were used to build the TCR beta libraries. One entry per CDR3 protein results from TCRdb running MiXCR on the multiplex PCR reads. The sample lists roughly 510,000 distinct CDR3 sequences; 15% to 20% were seen once. This clonotype was found a few times. Time point of the sample: newly diagnosed GD, antithyroid drugs for less than 3 months. Generation of the TCR library employed RNA extracted from PBMCs. This sample was also put to use in a study of T cells in Graves' hyperthyroidism and ophthalmopathy.

The input for sequencing was peripheral blood mononuclear cells (PBMCs), taken at new diagnosis, from a patient treated with antithyroid drugs. This TCR was recovered from a man aged 18 to 35 with Graves disease.

CDR3 sequence reads: CASGLGGTPPNEQFF. The CDR3 DNA sequence: TGTGCTAGTGGTTTGGGCGGGACCCCACCAAATGAGCAGTTCTTC. The rearrangement uses TRBV12-5 and TRBJ2-1; maybe TRBD2 (6 bases). V gave up 1 base and J gave up 7 bases, with 14 bases separating them. The CDR3 has 15 amino acids. Germline values: CDR1 LGHNT, CDR2 FRNRAP.